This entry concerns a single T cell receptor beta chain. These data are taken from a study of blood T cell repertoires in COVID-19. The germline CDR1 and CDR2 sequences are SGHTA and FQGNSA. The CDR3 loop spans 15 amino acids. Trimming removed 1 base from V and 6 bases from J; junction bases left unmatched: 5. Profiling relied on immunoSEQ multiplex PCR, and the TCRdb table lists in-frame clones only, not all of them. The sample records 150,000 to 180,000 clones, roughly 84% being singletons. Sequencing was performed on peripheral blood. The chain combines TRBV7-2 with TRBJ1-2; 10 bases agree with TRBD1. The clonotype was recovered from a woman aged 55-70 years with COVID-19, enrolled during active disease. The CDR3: CASSLVTGGVNGYTF. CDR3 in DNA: TGTGCCAGCAGCTTAGTGACAGGGGGCGTGAATGGCTACACCTTC.